A selection of T cell receptor beta chains follows, all from one sample in a study of blood T cell repertoires in COVID-19. Profiling relied on immunoSEQ multiplex PCR, and the TCRdb table lists in-frame clones only, not all of them. In the table there are about 400,000 clones, about 87% of which are singletons. Sequenced sample: peripheral blood. These receptors were obtained from a human donor in a cohort sampled during active COVID-19. The CDR3 runs from the conserved cysteine through the conserved F or W. D genes are given only for firm matches. Size tells how often a clone was seen (once, few, many) or the class of an expanded clone, and some rows leave it out.

v_call	d_call	clone_size	j_call	cdr3_nt	cdr3_aa
TRBV2	NA	NA	TRBJ2-1	TGTGCCAGCAAGAGCGGATTCTCCTACAATGAGCAGTTCTTC	CASKSGFSYNEQFF
TRBV6-5	NA	NA	TRBJ1-5	TGTGCCAGCAGGGGACATACTAGCAATCAGCCCCAGCATTTT	CASRGHTSNQPQHF
TRBV3-1/TRBV3-2	TRBD1	NA	TRBJ1-1	TGTGCCAGCAGCCGTACAGGGGGGAACACTGAAGCTTTCTTT	CASSRTGGNTEAFF
TRBV11-2	TRBD1	NA	TRBJ1-5	TGTGCCAGCAGACATGGACAGGGGGTACAGCCCCAGCATTTT	CASRHGQGVQPQHF
TRBV30	NA	NA	TRBJ2-7	TGTGCCTGGAGTGTGGGCAGGGGTTGGGCTGTCGAGCAGTACTTC	CAWSVGRGWAVEQYF
TRBV28	TRBD1	NA	TRBJ1-2	TGTGCCAGCAGTTTGTGGGGACAGGTAGTTAGCTATGGCTACACCTTC	CASSLWGQVVSYGYTF
TRBV27	TRBD2	NA	TRBJ2-1	TGTGCCAGCAGTTTTAGGCTAGCGGGAGAATATGAGAATGAGCAGTTCTTC	CASSFRLAGEYENEQFF
TRBV19	NA	NA	TRBJ1-1	TGTGCCAGTAGGTCACAGGGTAACACTGAAGCTTTCTTT	CASRSQGNTEAFF
TRBV7-6	NA	NA	TRBJ2-7	TGTGCCAGCAGCTTAGATTCCCTCTACGAGCAGTACTTC	CASSLDSLYEQYF
TRBV7-2	TRBD1	few	TRBJ2-1	TGTGCCAGCAGCACCTCTTCCGGGACAGGGTATGAGCAGTTCTTC	CASSTSSGTGYEQFF
TRBV27	NA	NA	TRBJ2-6	TGTGCCAGCAGTCCCCTGTATGGGGCCAACGTCCTGACTTTC	CASSPLYGANVLTF
TRBV6-5	NA	NA	TRBJ2-2	TGTGCCAGCATCAGAAGACAGGTCGTCGGGGAGCTGTTTTTT	CASIRRQVVGELFF
TRBV9	TRBD2	NA	TRBJ2-3	TGTGCCAGCAGCAAACTAGCGGGGGTAACTAGCACAGATACGCAGTATTTT	CASSKLAGVTSTDTQYF
TRBV5-1	TRBD2	once	TRBJ2-3	TGCGCCAGCAGCCGAGGTGGTAGCGGGGGAGCAGAACCTAGCACAGATACGCAGTATTTT	CASSRGGSGGAEPSTDTQYF
TRBV24-1	NA	NA	TRBJ2-7	TGTGCCACCCAATCTGGGCCCCGCGGCGGGGTGAGCTCCTACGAGCAGTACTTC	CATQSGPRGGVSSYEQYF
TRBV2	NA	NA	TRBJ1-2	TGTGCCAGTAGAGAGGCAGTTTCTAACTATGGCTACACCTTC	CASREAVSNYGYTF
TRBV28	TRBD2	NA	TRBJ2-7	TGTGCCAGCATCACGGGGGGCTCCTACGAGCAGTACTTC	CASITGGSYEQYF
TRBV3-1/TRBV3-2	TRBD1	NA	TRBJ2-7	TGTGCCAGCAGCCTAAACCGGGACAGCCGCGAGCAGTACTTC	CASSLNRDSREQYF
TRBV27	TRBD2	NA	TRBJ2-1	TGTGCCAGCAGTCGCCGACCCCTAGCGGGACCTACCTACAATGAGCAGTTCTTC	CASSRRPLAGPTYNEQFF
TRBV6-1	NA	NA	TRBJ1-5	TGTGCCAGCAGTGAAGCGGGAACAGGTTATCAGCCCCAGCATTTT	CASSEAGTGYQPQHF
TRBV7-9	TRBD1	NA	TRBJ2-3	TGTGCCAGCAGACGGACAGGGGGGACAGATACGCAGTATTTT	CASRRTGGTDTQYF
TRBV6-5	TRBD1	NA	TRBJ2-7	TGTGCCAGCAGTTCTACTGGACAGGGGTTGACTCAGTACTTC	CASSSTGQGLTQYF
TRBV19	TRBD1	NA	TRBJ1-1	TGTGCCAGTAGTAGGGGTGACAGGGGGCGAAGCACTGAAGCTTTCTTT	CASSRGDRGRSTEAFF
TRBV7-9	TRBD1	NA	TRBJ1-2	TGTGCCAGCAGCACCAGACAGGGGGCGCCTAATGGCTACACCTTC	CASSTRQGAPNGYTF
TRBV25-1	NA	NA	TRBJ1-2	TGTGCCAGCAGTGACCATGGACAGAACTATGGCTACACCTTC	CASSDHGQNYGYTF
TRBV5-1	NA	few	TRBJ2-2	TGCGCCAGCAGCTTGGCAATCACCGGGGAGCTGTTTTTT	CASSLAITGELFF
TRBV5-4	TRBD2	NA	TRBJ2-5	TGTGCCAGCAGCGGACTAGACAACCAAGAGACCCAGTACTTC	CASSGLDNQETQYF
TRBV5-1	NA	NA	TRBJ1-1	TGCGCCAGCAGCTCCTTACCAGGGAACACTGAAGCTTTCTTT	CASSSLPGNTEAFF
TRBV9	TRBD2	NA	TRBJ2-2	TGTGCCAGCAGCTGGACTAGCGAGAACACCGGGGAGCTGTTTTTT	CASSWTSENTGELFF
TRBV7-9	TRBD2	NA	TRBJ2-1	TGTGCCAGCAGCTTATTGGGTAGCGGGGGGGCCTTGGGTGAGCAGTTCTTC	CASSLLGSGGALGEQFF
TRBV5-1	NA	NA	TRBJ2-2	TGCGCCAGCAGCTCCGGACATGTAGGCACCGGGGAGCTGTTTTTT	CASSSGHVGTGELFF
TRBV30	NA	NA	TRBJ1-5	TGTGCCTGGAGTGTACAGAATGGTCAGCCCCAGCATTTT	CAWSVQNGQPQHF
TRBV7-9	TRBD1	NA	TRBJ1-2	TGTGCCAGCAGCTTAAGTACAGGGGATAAGGGCTACACCTTC	CASSLSTGDKGYTF